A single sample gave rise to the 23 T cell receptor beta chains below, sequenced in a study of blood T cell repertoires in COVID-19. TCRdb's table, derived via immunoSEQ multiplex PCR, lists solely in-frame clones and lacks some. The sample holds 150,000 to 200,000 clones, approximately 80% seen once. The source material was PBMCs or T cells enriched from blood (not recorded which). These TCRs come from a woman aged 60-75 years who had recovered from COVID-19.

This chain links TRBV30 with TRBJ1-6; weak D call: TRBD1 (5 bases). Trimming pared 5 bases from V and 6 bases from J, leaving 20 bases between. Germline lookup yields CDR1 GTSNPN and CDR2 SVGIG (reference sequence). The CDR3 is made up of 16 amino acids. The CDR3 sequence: CAWDPGVGGTNSPLHF. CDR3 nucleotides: TGTGCCTGGGATCCCGGGGTGGGGGGGACTAATTCACCCCTCCACTTT.

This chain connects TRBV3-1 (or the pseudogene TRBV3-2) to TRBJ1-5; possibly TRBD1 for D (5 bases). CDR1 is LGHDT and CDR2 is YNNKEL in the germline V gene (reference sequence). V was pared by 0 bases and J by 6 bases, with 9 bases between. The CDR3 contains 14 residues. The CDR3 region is CASSQDWGGQPQHF. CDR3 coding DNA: TGTGCCAGCAGCCAAGACTGGGGGGGTCAGCCCCAGCATTTT.

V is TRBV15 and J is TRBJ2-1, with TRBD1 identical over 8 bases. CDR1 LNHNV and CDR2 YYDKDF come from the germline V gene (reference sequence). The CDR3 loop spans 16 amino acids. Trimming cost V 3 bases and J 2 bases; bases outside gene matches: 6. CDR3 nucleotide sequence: TGTGCCACCAGCAGGCCCGGACAGGGAGCCTACAATGAGCAGTTCTTC. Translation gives CATSRPGQGAYNEQFF.

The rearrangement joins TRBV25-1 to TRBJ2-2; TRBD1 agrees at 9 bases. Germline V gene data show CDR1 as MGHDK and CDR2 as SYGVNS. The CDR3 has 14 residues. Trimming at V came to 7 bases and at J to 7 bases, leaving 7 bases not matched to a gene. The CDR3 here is CASTGTGFVGELFF. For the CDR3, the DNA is TGTGCCAGCACCGGGACAGGGTTTGTCGGGGAGCTGTTTTTT.

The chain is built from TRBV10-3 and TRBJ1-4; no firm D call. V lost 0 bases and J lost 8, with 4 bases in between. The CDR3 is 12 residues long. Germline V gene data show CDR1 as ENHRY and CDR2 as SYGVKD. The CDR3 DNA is TGTGCCATCAGTGAGTCGGGCGAAAAACTGTTTTTT. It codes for CAISESGEKLFF.

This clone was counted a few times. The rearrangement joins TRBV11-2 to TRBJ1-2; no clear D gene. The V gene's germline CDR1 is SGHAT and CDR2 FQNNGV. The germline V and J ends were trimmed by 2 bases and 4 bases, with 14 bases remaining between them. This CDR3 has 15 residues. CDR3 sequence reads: CASSLTPSAGYGYTF. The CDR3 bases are TGTGCCAGCAGCTTAACCCCTTCGGCAGGCTATGGCTACACCTTC.

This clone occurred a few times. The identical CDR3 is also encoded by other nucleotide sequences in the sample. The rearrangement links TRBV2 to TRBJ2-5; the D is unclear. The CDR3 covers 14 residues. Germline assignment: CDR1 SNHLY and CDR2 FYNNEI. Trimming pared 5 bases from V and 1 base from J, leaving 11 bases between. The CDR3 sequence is CASSLGPFQETQYF. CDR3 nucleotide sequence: TGTGCCAGCAGTCTGGGCCCTTTCCAAGAGACCCAGTACTTC.

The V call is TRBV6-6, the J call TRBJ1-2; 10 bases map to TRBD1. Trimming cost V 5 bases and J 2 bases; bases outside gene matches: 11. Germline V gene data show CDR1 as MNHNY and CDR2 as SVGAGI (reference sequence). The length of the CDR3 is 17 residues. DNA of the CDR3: TGTGCCAGCAGTCCCATGACAGGGGGCGCCGCAAACTATGGCTACACCTTC. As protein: CASSPMTGGAANYGYTF.

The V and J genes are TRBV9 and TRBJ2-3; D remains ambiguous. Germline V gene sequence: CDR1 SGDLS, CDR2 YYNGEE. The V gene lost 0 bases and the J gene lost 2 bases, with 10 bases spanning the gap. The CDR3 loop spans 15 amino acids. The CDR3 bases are TGTGCCAGCAGCGTAGATGGTTTCTACACAGATACGCAGTATTTT. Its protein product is CASSVDGFYTDTQYF.

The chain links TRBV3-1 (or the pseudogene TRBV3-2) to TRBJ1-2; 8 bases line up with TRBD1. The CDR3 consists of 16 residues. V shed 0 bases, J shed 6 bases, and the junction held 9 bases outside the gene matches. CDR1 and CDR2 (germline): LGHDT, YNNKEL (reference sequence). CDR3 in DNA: TGTGCCAGCAGCCAAGAGTTCTCAGGGGGCGCGGATGGCTACACCTTC. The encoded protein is CASSQEFSGGADGYTF.

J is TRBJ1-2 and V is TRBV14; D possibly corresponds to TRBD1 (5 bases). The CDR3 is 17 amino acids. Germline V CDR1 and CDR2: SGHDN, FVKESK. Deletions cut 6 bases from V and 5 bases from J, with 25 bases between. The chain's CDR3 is CASRIPWGPPPVYGYTF. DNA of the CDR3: TGTGCCAGCAGGATTCCGTGGGGCCCTCCTCCGGTGTATGGCTACACCTTC.

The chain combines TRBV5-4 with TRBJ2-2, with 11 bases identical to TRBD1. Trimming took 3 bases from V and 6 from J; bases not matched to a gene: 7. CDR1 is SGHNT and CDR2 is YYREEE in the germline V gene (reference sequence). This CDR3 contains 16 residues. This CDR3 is CASSWVPGQGAGELFF. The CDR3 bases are TGTGCCAGCAGCTGGGTCCCGGGACAGGGGGCCGGGGAGCTGTTTTTT.

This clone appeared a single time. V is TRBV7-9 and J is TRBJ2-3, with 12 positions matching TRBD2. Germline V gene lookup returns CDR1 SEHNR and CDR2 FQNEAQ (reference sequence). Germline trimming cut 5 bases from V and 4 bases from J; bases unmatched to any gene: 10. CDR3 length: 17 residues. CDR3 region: CASSPHLAGGLADTQYF. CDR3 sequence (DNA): TGTGCCAGCAGCCCCCACCTAGCGGGGGGGCTGGCAGATACGCAGTATTTT.

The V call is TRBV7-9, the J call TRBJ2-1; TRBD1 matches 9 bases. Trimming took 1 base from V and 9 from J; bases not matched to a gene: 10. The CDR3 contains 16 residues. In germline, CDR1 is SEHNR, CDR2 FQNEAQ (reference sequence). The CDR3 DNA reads TGTGCCAGCAGCTTAGACCCGGGACAGGGTTCCAGTGAGCAGTTCTTC. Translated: CASSLDPGQGSSEQFF.

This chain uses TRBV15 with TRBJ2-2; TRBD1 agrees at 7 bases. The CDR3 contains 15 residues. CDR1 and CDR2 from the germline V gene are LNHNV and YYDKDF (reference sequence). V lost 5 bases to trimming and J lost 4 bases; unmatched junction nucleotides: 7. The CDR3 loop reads CATSPRQGLTGELFF. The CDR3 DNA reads TGTGCCACCAGCCCCCGACAGGGCCTCACCGGGGAGCTGTTTTTT.

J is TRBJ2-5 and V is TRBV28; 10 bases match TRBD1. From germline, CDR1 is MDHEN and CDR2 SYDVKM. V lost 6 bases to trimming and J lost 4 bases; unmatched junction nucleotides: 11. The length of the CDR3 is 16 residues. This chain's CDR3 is CASRLPGDRGGETQYF. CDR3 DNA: TGTGCCAGCAGACTTCCGGGGGACAGGGGCGGAGAGACCCAGTACTTC.

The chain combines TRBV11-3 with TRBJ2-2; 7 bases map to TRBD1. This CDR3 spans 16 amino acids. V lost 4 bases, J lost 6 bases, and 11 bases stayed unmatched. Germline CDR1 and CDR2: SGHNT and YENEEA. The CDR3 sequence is CASSSPADRSPGELFF. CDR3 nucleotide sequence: TGTGCCAGCAGCTCCCCCGCGGACAGGTCCCCCGGGGAGCTGTTTTTT.

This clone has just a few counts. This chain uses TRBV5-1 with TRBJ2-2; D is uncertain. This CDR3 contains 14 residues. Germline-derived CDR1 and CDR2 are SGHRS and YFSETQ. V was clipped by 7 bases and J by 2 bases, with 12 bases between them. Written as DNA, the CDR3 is TGCGCCAGCTCCCTGCTACCAAACACCGGGGAGCTGTTTTTT. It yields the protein CASSLLPNTGELFF.

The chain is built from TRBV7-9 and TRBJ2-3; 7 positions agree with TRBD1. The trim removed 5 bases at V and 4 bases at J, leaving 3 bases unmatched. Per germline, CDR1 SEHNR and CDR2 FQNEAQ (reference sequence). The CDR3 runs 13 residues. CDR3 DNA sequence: TGTGCCAGCAGCCAAACAGGGGCAGATACGCAGTATTTT. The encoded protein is CASSQTGADTQYF.

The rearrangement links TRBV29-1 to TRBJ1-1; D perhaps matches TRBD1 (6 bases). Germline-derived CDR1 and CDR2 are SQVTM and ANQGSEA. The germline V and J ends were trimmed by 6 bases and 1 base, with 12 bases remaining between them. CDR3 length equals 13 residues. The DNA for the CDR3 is TGCAGCGTCGGGATAGGGGGGAACACTGAAGCTTTCTTT. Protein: CSVGIGGNTEAFF. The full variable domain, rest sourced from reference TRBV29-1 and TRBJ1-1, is SAVISQKPSRDICQRGTSLTIQCQVDSQVTMMFWYRQQPGQSLTLIATANQGSEATYESGFVIDKFPISRPNLTFSTLTVSNMSPEDSSIYLCSVGIGGNTEAFFGQGTRLTVV.

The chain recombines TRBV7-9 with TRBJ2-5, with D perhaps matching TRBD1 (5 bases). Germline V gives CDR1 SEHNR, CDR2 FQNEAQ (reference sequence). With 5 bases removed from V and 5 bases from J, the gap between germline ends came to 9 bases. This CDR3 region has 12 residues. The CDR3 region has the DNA TGTGCCAGCAGCCCAGGGTGGGAGACCCAGTACTTC. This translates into CASSPGWETQYF.

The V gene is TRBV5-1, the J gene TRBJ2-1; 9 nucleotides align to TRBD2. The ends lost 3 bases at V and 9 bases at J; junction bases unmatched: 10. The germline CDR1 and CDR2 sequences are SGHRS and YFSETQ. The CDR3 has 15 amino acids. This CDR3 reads CASSSISGSKTEQFF. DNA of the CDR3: TGCGCCAGCAGCTCCATTAGCGGGAGTAAGACTGAGCAGTTCTTC.

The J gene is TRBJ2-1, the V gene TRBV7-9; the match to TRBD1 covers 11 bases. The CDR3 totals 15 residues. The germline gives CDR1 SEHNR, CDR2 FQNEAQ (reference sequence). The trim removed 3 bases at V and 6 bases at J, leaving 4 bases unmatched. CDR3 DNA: TGTGCCAGCAGCTTTCCCGGGACAGGGGGCAATGAGCAGTTCTTC. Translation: CASSFPGTGGNEQFF.